This T cell receptor (beta chain) came from a study of regulatory T cells in long-lasting Graves disease (dated by TCRdb to the early 2020s). With regard to the full study: To count as having persistent Graves' disease, a patient had to have received antithyroid drug treatment for over 5 years with TSH receptor autoantibodies remaining persistently positive. Antithyroid drugs had been taken for ten to twelve years on average by persistent Graves' disease patients in the clinical cohort. TCR sequencing covered around 13 persistent and 20 newly diagnosed Graves' disease patients, 33 samples in total. The study took place in China and was registered as a clinical trial. Patients with persistent Graves' disease were compared with patients with newly diagnosed Graves' disease using TCR sequencing and RNA sequencing of peripheral blood.

This clonotype occurred many times. It has no known antigen specificity. No much larger clone is present one base from it, and per-base qualities are unavailable. In the germline V gene (reference sequence), CDR1 corresponds to LGHDT and CDR2 to YNNKEL. V and J are truncated by 7 bases and 2 bases respectively, leaving an intervening sequence of 17 bases. The cysteine opens and the phenylalanine closes a CDR3 of 15 amino acids. Here the CDR3 DNA is all that survives: 45 bases in frame from base 1. The time point label corresponds to: persistent/refractory GD, antithyroid drugs over 5 years with positive TRAb. RNA was extracted from PBMCs in TRIzol for both TCR sequencing and RNA sequencing. The diagnosis of Graves' disease followed American Thyroid Association guidelines. Recruitment of patients was carried out at an endocrinology department in Xi'an, China. Each patient gave approximately 9.7 milliliters of peripheral blood, collected in an EDTA anticoagulant tube. Ficoll Paque Plus density gradient separation was used to isolate PBMCs, and no further T cell sorting was done. An Agilent 2100 Bioanalyzer and agarose gel were used to check RNA quality, while a NanoDrop 2000 measured RNA concentration.

The library was built by means of multiplex PCR. This sample was sequenced with an Illumina HiSeq 4000. CDR3 regions were amplified by Arm-PCR with iRepertoire HTBI primers to construct TCR beta libraries. Before sequencing, the PCR products went through gel purification. The published analysis was carried out like this. Gene usage analysis of CDR3 amino acid clonotypes used the approximately 62 TRBV and 14 to 15 TRBJ segments found across samples. Filtered high-quality paired reads were merged into contigs using COPE and FqMerger. BLAST was used to align contigs to IMGT TRBV, TRBD and TRBJ reference genes, and CDR3 was defined according to IMGT. Highly expanded clones were defined as clonotypes with a frequency above 0.1%. Repertoire diversity was measured by Shannon entropy, and V-J evenness by the Gini coefficient. Public clonotypes were defined as clonotypes shared by more than one individual. In TCRdb, the public reads were trimmed at Q25 with fastp and aligned with MiXCR, with productive beta chains retained. Rows with a matching CDR3 protein are joined into one entry that keeps the most common DNA and genes. TCRdb assigned the V and J calls; the authors' analysis was not used. The sample table holds some 330,000 distinct CDR3 sequences, of which around 23% were seen once. The top ten clones comprise under 35% of the sample.

The full study reports these points: Persistent patients shared more public clonotypes among themselves (roughly 2,700) than newly diagnosed patients did (more than 850). Lower TCR Shannon entropy and fewer highly expanded clones were observed in persistent Graves' disease patients than in newly diagnosed patients, which suggested clonal expansion. The authors noted that the small sample size was a limitation that may lower accuracy. TRBV28, TRBJ1-2 and TRBJ2-5 were preferentially used in persistent disease, while TRBV20-1 and TRBJ2-1 were favored in newly diagnosed disease. Peripheral blood alone was examined, since thyroid tissue, which constituted the primary lesion, could not be accessed. Sequencing and analysis were limited to the TCR beta chain.

The sequenced sample was peripheral blood mononuclear cells (PBMCs), obtained when the disease was refractory, from a patient treated with antithyroid drugs. The TCR sequence derives from a woman aged 40 to 50 with Graves disease. Donor details come from another sample of the same person, matched by shared clones. The chain is made from TRBV3-1 and TRBJ2-5; the D segment may tentatively be TRBD1 or TRBD2, each giving 5 matched bases. CDR3 loop: CASTRPGTFQETQYF. The base sequence is TGTGCCAGCACCCGACCCGGGACCTTTCAAGAGACCCAGTACTTC.